The 6 T cell receptor beta chains listed next were all sequenced from one sample in a study of blood T cell repertoires in COVID-19. Method: immunoSEQ multiplex PCR; TCRdb's copy keeps in-frame clones and lacks some. Among roughly 310,000 clones, almost 90% were seen once, and the ten largest hold roughly 2.9%. Input material: peripheral blood. The receptors were gathered from a woman aged 25-40 years with COVID-19, enrolled during active disease.

CDR3 DNA sequence: TGTGCCAGCAGCTTACAGGGGGCGAACACTGAAGCTTTCTTT. This encodes CASSLQGANTEAFF. The chain uses TRBV7-9 and TRBJ1-1; 8 bases fit TRBD1. V was clipped by 2 bases and J by 1 base; unmatched bases: 0. This CDR3 has 14 amino acids. Germline loops: CDR1 SEHNR, CDR2 FQNEAQ (reference sequence).

J is TRBJ2-7 and V is TRBV29-1; TRBD1 might be the D (6 bases). V shed 8 bases and J shed 5 bases, with 13 bases lying between them. The CDR3 spans 11 residues. Germline values: CDR1 SQVTM, CDR2 ANQGSEA. The DNA of the CDR3 is TGCAGCATTCTCGGACAGAACGAGCAGTACTTC. Translated, it gives CSILGQNEQYF.

The genes are TRBV6-5 and TRBJ1-5; D is possibly TRBD1 (5 bases). Trimming took 7 bases from V and 5 from J, leaving 12 bases between them. Germline V gene sequence: CDR1 MNHEY, CDR2 SVGAGI. The CDR3 length is 13 residues. CDR3 sequence: CASMAGKDQPQHF. The CDR3 DNA follows: TGTGCCAGCATGGCAGGGAAGGATCAGCCCCAGCATTTT.

The gene calls are TRBV2 and TRBJ1-1; 11 bases are shared with TRBD1. The CDR3 has 16 amino acids. The V gene's germline CDR1 is SNHLY and CDR2 FYNNEI. V dropped 6 bases and J dropped 1; count of bases not matched to a gene: 7. The DNA for the CDR3 is TGTGCCAGCAGGGGGACAGGGGGTGTTCGGAACACTGAAGCTTTCTTT. Its protein product is CASRGTGGVRNTEAFF.

This clone appeared once. The chain joins TRBV12-5 to TRBJ2-1, with a tentative D call TRBD1 (5 bases). The CDR3 is 15 amino acids. Between the trimmed V and J ends, which lost 6 bases and 6 bases, there was a span of 18 bases. The germline V gene encodes CDR1 LGHNT and CDR2 FRNRAP. CDR3 protein: CASGLYFSGFNEQFF. The CDR3, as DNA: TGTGCTAGTGGCTTGTATTTTTCAGGGTTCAATGAGCAGTTCTTC.

The V call is TRBV4-2, the J call TRBJ2-1, with 10 positions matching TRBD1. Germline-derived CDR1 and CDR2 are LGHNA and YNFKEQ. The CDR3 runs to 15 residues. Trimming cost V 3 bases and J 4 bases; bases outside gene matches: 3. CDR3 in amino acids: CASSQRDRGYNEQFF. CDR3 coding DNA: TGTGCCAGCAGCCAGCGGGACAGGGGATACAATGAGCAGTTCTTC.